Listed here are 21 T cell receptor beta chains from one sample, sequenced in a study of tumor-infiltrating lymphocytes in localized non-small cell lung cancer. Sequencing used immunoSEQ multiplex PCR; TCRdb keeps in-frame clones, though not all of them. The table records thousands of clones, approximately 69% of them present only once. Sequencing was done on a sample of lung tumor tissue. These receptors were obtained from a human donor with non-small cell lung cancer.

The sample holds a few counts of this clone. This chain uses TRBV19 with TRBJ1-5; D gene uncertain. V gave up 9 bases and J gave up 2 bases, with 17 bases separating them. The germline V gene has CDR1 LNHDA and CDR2 SQIVND (reference sequence). CDR3 size: 15 residues. CDR3 bases: TGTGCCAGCAGAGGACTCCTTGGTCGCAATCAGCCCCAGCATTTT. Translation: CASRGLLGRNQPQHF. Based on the CDR3 plus reference TRBV19 and TRBJ1-5, the full variable domain is DGGITQSPKYLFRKEGQNVTLSCEQNLNHDAMYWYRQDPGQGLRLIYYSQIVNDFQKGDIAEGYSVSREKKESFPLTVTSAQKNPTAFYLCASRGLLGRNQPQHFGDGTRLSIL.

V gene TRBV10-3 combines with J gene TRBJ2-7; D gene uncertain. In germline, CDR1 is ENHRY, CDR2 SYGVKD. This CDR3 is 19 amino acids long. V lost 3 bases, J lost 0 bases, and 24 bases lay in between. The CDR3 loop reads CAISDPVPPPRTSSYEQYF. The CDR3 DNA follows: TGTGCCATCAGTGACCCCGTACCTCCTCCGCGGACGAGCTCCTACGAGCAGTACTTC.

A few counts support this clone. The V call is TRBV6-6, the J call TRBJ2-1; 8 bases agree with TRBD1. V lost 4 bases to trimming and J lost 3 bases; unmatched junction nucleotides: 5. Germline V gives CDR1 MNHNY, CDR2 SVGAGI (reference sequence). CDR3 length: 15 amino acids. CDR3 amino acids: CASSLDRAYYNEQFF. The CDR3, as DNA: TGTGCCAGCAGTTTGGACAGGGCTTACTACAATGAGCAGTTCTTC.

The V call is TRBV7-9, the J call TRBJ2-7, with a weak D call TRBD2 (5 bases). V was shortened by 3 bases and J by 3 bases, with 12 bases between the two germline ends. Germline CDR1 SEHNR, CDR2 FQNEAQ (reference sequence). There are 14 residues in the CDR3. Here the CDR3 reads CASSLDGVGYEQYF. The CDR3 nucleotides read TGTGCCAGCAGCTTGGACGGGGTGGGCTACGAGCAGTACTTC.

Concerning this clone: The junction departs from the called germline gene at one end, perhaps through a read error. J is TRBJ2-7 and V is TRBV5-4; TRBD1 aligns across 7 bases. The CDR3 spans 15 residues. CDR1 and CDR2 from the germline V gene are SGHNT and YYREEE (reference sequence). CDR3 sequence: CASSLAAGGSYEQYF. The CDR3, as DNA: TGTGCCAGTAGCTTGGCGGCAGGGGGCTCCTACGAGCAGTACTTC.

DNA of the CDR3: TGTGCCAGCGCATTATCTTGGGACAGGGATGTCCCTGAAGCTTTCTTT. It codes for CASALSWDRDVPEAFF. The chain joins TRBV7-2 to TRBJ1-1, with TRBD1 identical over 9 bases. The trim removed 8 bases at V and 6 bases at J, leaving 16 bases unmatched. This CDR3 contains 16 residues. Germline-derived CDR1 and CDR2 are SGHTA and FQGNSA.

This clone was observed once. The V call is TRBV5-5, the J call TRBJ2-7; 10 positions match TRBD1. This CDR3 has 15 amino acids. Germline lookup yields CDR1 SGHKS and CDR2 YYEKEE (reference sequence). Trimming at V came to 1 base and at J to 5 bases, leaving 6 bases not matched to a gene. CDR3 sequence reads: CASSLLGQGRDEQYF. CDR3 DNA: TGTGCCAGCAGCTTGTTGGGACAGGGGAGGGACGAGCAGTACTTC.

The J gene is TRBJ1-5, the V gene TRBV28, with D unresolved. V dropped 3 bases and J dropped 7 bases, with 22 bases sitting between them. Germline-derived CDR1 and CDR2 are MDHEN and SYDVKM. This CDR3 is 17 amino acids long. This CDR3 reads CASSFRAGNGIRQPQHF. CDR3 bases: TGTGCCAGCAGTTTTCGGGCCGGGAATGGAATCAGGCAGCCCCAGCATTTT.

The chain combines TRBV19 with TRBJ1-4, with a weak D call TRBD1 (5 bases). The V gene's germline CDR1 is LNHDA and CDR2 SQIVND (reference sequence). This CDR3 comprises 15 residues. The CDR3 DNA sequence: TGTGCTACCGCCTGGGGGGGAACAACTAATGAAAAACTGTTTTTT. Amino acid sequence: CATAWGGTTNEKLFF.

This chain joins TRBV11-2 and TRBJ2-7, with TRBD1 matching 10 bases. Trimming removed 5 bases from V and 3 bases from J; junction bases left unmatched: 7. CDR1 SGHAT and CDR2 FQNNGV come from the germline V gene. The CDR3 runs 15 residues. CDR3 sequence: CASSDAGTGVYEQYF. The CDR3 bases are TGTGCCAGCAGCGATGCCGGGACAGGGGTCTACGAGCAGTACTTC.

This sequence joins TRBV30 and TRBJ2-7; D not resolved. Deletions cut 5 bases from V and 4 bases from J, with 6 bases between. Germline loops: CDR1 GTSNPN, CDR2 SVGIG (reference sequence). The CDR3 extends over 10 amino acids. CDR3 in amino acids: CAWGSYEQYF. CDR3 nucleotides: TGTGCCTGGGGAAGTTACGAGCAGTACTTC.

As DNA, the CDR3 is TGTGCCAGCAGTATAGGAGGGTACGAGCAGTACTTC. This codes for CASSIGGYEQYF. V is TRBV11-2 and J is TRBJ2-7, with D perhaps TRBD2 (6 bases). CDR3 length equals 12 residues. Trimming cost V 6 bases and J 4 bases, with 10 bases left between them. CDR1 and CDR2 from the germline V gene are SGHAT and FQNNGV. Together with reference TRBV11-2 and TRBJ2-7, the CDR3 gives the full variable domain: EAGVAQSPRYKIIEKRQSVAFWCNPISGHATLYWYQQILGQGPKLLIQFQNNGVVDDSQLPKDRFSAERLKGVDSTLKIQPAKLEDSAVYLCASSIGGYEQYFGPGTRLTVT.

This chain uses TRBV7-9 with TRBJ2-2, with 10 bases that match TRBD1. CDR3 length: 15 residues. Germline lookup yields CDR1 SEHNR and CDR2 FQNEAQ (reference sequence). V was pared by 5 bases and J by 5 bases, with 5 bases of the junction left unmatched. The CDR3 bases are TGTGCCAGCAGCCAGACAGGGGGCAGTACCGGGGAGCTGTTTTTT. This encodes CASSQTGGSTGELFF. Full variable domain (outside the CDR3, taken from reference TRBV7-9 and TRBJ2-2): DTGVSQNPRHKITKRGQNVTFRCDPISEHNRLYWYRQTLGQGPEFLTYFQNEAQLEKSRLLSDRFSAERPKGSFSTLEIQRTEQGDSAMYLCASSQTGGSTGELFFGEGSRLTVL.

In this sample, this clone turned up a few times. The chain combines TRBV5-1 with TRBJ1-1; D might be TRBD1 (5 bases). The germline CDR1 and CDR2 sequences are SGHRS and YFSETQ. V dropped 9 bases and J dropped 0 bases, with 18 bases sitting between them. The length of the CDR3 is 15 residues. The CDR3 nucleotides are TGCGCCACCACCCGCAGTGGGGCGATGAACACTGAAGCTTTCTTT. Translation gives CATTRSGAMNTEAFF.

This chain connects TRBV7-3 to TRBJ2-3, with TRBD2 matching 11 bases. The CDR3 is 15 amino acids. J was trimmed by 4 bases and V by 6 bases; bases with no gene match: 6. CDR1 and CDR2 from the germline V gene are SGHTA and FQGTGA. CDR3 coding DNA: TGTGCCAGCAGGAGTAGCGGGAGGGCCTCAGATACGCAGTATTTT. Residues: CASRSSGRASDTQYF. Full variable domain (remainder filled in from reference TRBV7-3 and TRBJ2-3): GAGVSQTPSNKVTEKGKYVELRCDPISGHTALYWYRQSLGQGPEFLIYFQGTGAADDSGLPNDRFFAVRPEGSVSTLKIQRTERGDSAVYLCASRSSGRASDTQYFGPGTRLTVL.

The table lists this clone with a few counts. The V and J genes are TRBV12-5 and TRBJ2-7, with 7 bases matching TRBD2. The CDR3 spans 15 residues. With 2 bases clipped from V and 1 base from J, the junction kept 5 bases outside the gene matches. Germline loops: CDR1 LGHNT, CDR2 FRNRAP. CDR3 in amino acids: CASGLSGVLSYEQYF. In nucleotides, the CDR3 is TGTGCTAGTGGTTTGAGCGGGGTCTTATCCTACGAGCAGTACTTC. Using reference TRBV12-5 and TRBJ2-7 for the parts outside the CDR3, the full variable domain is DARVTQTPRHKVTEMGQEVTMRCQPILGHNTVFWYRQTMMQGLELLAYFRNRAPLDDSGMPKDRFSAEMPDATLATLKIQPSEPRDSAVYFCASGLSGVLSYEQYFGPGTRLTVT.

This chain joins TRBV4-3 and TRBJ2-6; TRBD1 aligns across 8 bases. V lost 0 bases, J lost 0 bases, and 7 bases stayed unmatched. Per germline, CDR1 LGHNA and CDR2 YSLEER. The CDR3 covers 19 residues. CDR3 protein: CASSQDPGQVFSGANVLTF. The CDR3 DNA reads as TGCGCCAGCAGCCAAGATCCGGGACAGGTCTTCTCTGGGGCCAACGTCCTGACTTTC.

This rearrangement joins TRBV7-2 to TRBJ1-5; D is possibly TRBD1 (6 bases). V dropped 1 base and J dropped 6 bases, with 10 bases sitting between them. Germline-derived CDR1 and CDR2 are SGHTA and FQGNSA. The CDR3 spans 14 residues. The CDR3 DNA sequence: TGTGCCAGCAGCTTAGGGGGGGGGCTTCAGCCCCAGCATTTT. It translates to CASSLGGGLQPQHF.

The chain carries TRBV2 and TRBJ2-1; weak D call: TRBD1 (5 bases). Trimming stripped 4 bases from V and 5 bases from J, with 12 bases between. Germline CDR1 SNHLY, CDR2 FYNNEI. The CDR3 length is 14 residues. The CDR3 sequence: CASSAGQGNNEQFF. The CDR3 DNA reads as TGTGCCAGCAGTGCCGGGCAGGGCAACAATGAGCAGTTCTTC.

The chain uses TRBV4-1 and TRBJ1-6; 7 positions match TRBD1. Germline trimming cut 0 bases from V and 14 bases from J; bases unmatched to any gene: 4. Germline CDR1 reads MGHRA; CDR2 reads YSYEKL. The CDR3 totals 13 residues. CDR3: CASSQDHRGSLHF. The CDR3 region has the DNA TGCGCCAGCAGCCAAGATCACAGGGGCTCCCTCCACTTT.

CDR3 amino acids: CASSDAGASGETQYF. As DNA, the CDR3 is TGCGCCAGCAGTGATGCCGGGGCCTCCGGAGAGACCCAGTACTTC. V usage is TRBV10-1 and J usage is TRBJ2-5; the D call may be TRBD1 or TRBD2 (5 bases each). Germline CDR1 is WNHNN and CDR2 is SYGVQD (reference sequence). The CDR3 totals 15 residues. V was clipped by 3 bases and J by 4 bases, with 15 bases between them.